The T cell receptor beta chain under discussion was sequenced for a study of T cells in Graves' hyperthyroidism and ophthalmopathy. The investigators amplified TCR beta CDR3 regions from RNA transcripts. TCR CDR3 regions were first amplified by RT-PCR with HTBI primers. MiXCR, run by TCRdb on the multiplex PCR reads, gives a single entry per CDR3 protein. This repertoire shows fewer than 300,000 distinct CDR3 sequences, 20% to 30% found once; its top ten account for 25% to 30%. Per germline, CDR1 SNHLY and CDR2 FYNNEI. This CDR3 is 13 amino acids long. Between the trimmed V and J ends, which lost 7 bases and 5 bases, there was a span of 12 bases. Ten or more counts support this clonotype.

Sequencing was done on a sample of blood. This rearrangement joins TRBV2 to TRBJ2-4; D is tentatively TRBD1 or TRBD2 (5 bases each). This sequence originates from a man between 40 and 49 years old with Graves' hyperthyroidism that later progressed to Graves' ophthalmopathy. CDR3 sequence reads: CASKDGTQNIQYF. CDR3 coding DNA: TGTGCCAGCAAGGACGGGACCCAAAACATTCAGTACTTC.